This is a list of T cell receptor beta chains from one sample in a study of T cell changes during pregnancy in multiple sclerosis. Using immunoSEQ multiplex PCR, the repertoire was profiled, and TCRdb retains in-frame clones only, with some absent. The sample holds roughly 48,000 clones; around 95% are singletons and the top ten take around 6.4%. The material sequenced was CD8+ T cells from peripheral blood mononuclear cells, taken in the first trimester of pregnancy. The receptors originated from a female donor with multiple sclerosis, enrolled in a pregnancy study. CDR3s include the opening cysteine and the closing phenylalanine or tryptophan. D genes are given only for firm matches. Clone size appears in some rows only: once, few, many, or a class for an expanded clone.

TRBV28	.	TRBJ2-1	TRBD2	CATTGLAGYNEQFF	TGTGCCACAACGGGACTAGCGGGGTACAATGAGCAGTTCTTC
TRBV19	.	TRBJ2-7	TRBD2	CASKAGLAGTYEQYF	TGTGCCAGCAAAGCAGGACTAGCGGGCACCTACGAGCAGTACTTC
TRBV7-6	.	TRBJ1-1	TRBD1	CASSLEGGRNTEAFF	TGTGCCAGCAGCTTAGAAGGGGGCCGGAACACTGAAGCTTTCTTT
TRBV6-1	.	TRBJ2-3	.	CASRRTVRLDTQYF	TGTGCCAGCAGGAGGACAGTAAGGTTGGATACGCAGTATTTT
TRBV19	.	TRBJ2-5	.	CASSPGETQYF	TGTGCCAGTAGTCCCGGGGAGACCCAGTACTTC
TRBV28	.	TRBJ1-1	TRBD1	CASSFRQGRNTEAFF	TGTGCCAGCAGTTTCCGACAGGGGAGAAACACTGAAGCTTTCTTT
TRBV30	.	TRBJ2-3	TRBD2	CAWSPPNPLAGGRDTQYF	TGTGCCTGGAGTCCACCCAACCCCTTGGCGGGGGGGAGGGATACGCAGTATTTT
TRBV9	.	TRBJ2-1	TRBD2	CASSVLAGEDNEQFF	TGTGCCAGCAGCGTCCTAGCGGGAGAGGATAATGAGCAGTTCTTC
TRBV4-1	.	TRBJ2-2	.	CASSQLFPGTGELFF	TGCGCCAGCAGCCAACTTTTTCCGGGTACCGGGGAGCTGTTTTTT
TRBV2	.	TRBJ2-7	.	CASSIQGWQYF	TGTGCCAGCAGTATACAGGGATGGCAGTACTTC
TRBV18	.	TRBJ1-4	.	CASSPPRPGEEKLFF	TGTGCCAGCTCACCACCGAGGCCGGGGGAGGAAAAACTGTTTTTT
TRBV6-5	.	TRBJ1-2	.	CASSWGQGRGYGYTF	TGTGCCAGCAGTTGGGGGCAGGGCCGTGGCTATGGCTACACCTTC
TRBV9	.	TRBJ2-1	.	CASSETGNNEQFF	TGTGCCAGCAGCGAAACAGGGAACAATGAGCAGTTCTTC
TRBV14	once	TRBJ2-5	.	CASSRKRVSQGGQYF	TGTGCCAGCAGCCGAAAGAGGGTGTCCCAGGGGGGCCAGTACTTC
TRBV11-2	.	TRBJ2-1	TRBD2	CASSLEGLAALGDEQFF	TGTGCCAGCAGCTTAGAAGGACTAGCGGCTCTGGGCGATGAGCAGTTCTTC
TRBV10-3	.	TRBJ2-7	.	CAISESTLAVDEQYF	TGTGCCATCAGTGAGTCGACACTAGCTGTCGACGAGCAGTACTTC
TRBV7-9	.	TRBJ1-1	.	CASSSMTLANTEAFF	TGTGCCAGCAGCTCGATGACATTGGCCAACACTGAAGCTTTCTTT
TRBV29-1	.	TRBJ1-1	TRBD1	CSVSGGARTEAFF	TGCAGCGTTTCAGGGGGCGCTAGGACTGAAGCTTTCTTT
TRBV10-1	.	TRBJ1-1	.	CASSPGTLTEAFF	TGCGCCAGCAGCCCGGGAACGTTGACTGAAGCTTTCTTT
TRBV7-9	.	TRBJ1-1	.	CASSLVSGTAAF	TGTGCCAGCAGCTTAGTTAGTGGAACGGCGGCTTTT
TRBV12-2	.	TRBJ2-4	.	CASRRTSGRGGNIQYF	TGTGCAAGTCGTCGGACTAGCGGGAGGGGGGGAAACATTCAGTACTTC
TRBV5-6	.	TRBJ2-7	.	CASTFSRVYEQYF	TGTGCCAGCACCTTCAGCAGGGTCTACGAGCAGTACTTC
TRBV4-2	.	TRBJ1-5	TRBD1	CASSQDLRGQYSNQPQHF	TGTGCCAGCAGCCAAGACCTACGGGGACAGTATAGCAATCAGCCCCAGCATTTT
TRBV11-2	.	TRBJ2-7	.	CASALGPSWEQYF	TGTGCCAGCGCACTAGGACCTTCGTGGGAGCAGTACTTC
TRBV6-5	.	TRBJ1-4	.	CASSSRDTRLREKLFF	TGTGCCAGCAGTTCCCGGGACACCCGGTTAAGGGAAAAACTGTTTTTT
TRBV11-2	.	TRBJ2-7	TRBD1	CASSSGQGFYEQYF	TGTGCCAGCAGCTCAGGACAGGGGTTCTACGAGCAGTACTTC
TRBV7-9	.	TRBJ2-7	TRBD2	CASRGGGSATYEQYF	TGTGCCAGCAGGGGAGGCGGGAGTGCAACCTACGAGCAGTACTTC
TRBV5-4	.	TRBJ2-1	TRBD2	CASSLNLAGVNEQFF	TGTGCCAGCAGCTTGAACCTAGCGGGAGTCAATGAGCAGTTCTTC
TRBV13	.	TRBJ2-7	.	CASREAVSYEQYF	TGTGCCAGCAGAGAAGCGGTCTCCTACGAGCAGTACTTC
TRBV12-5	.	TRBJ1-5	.	CASGQGVNQPQHF	TGTGCTAGCGGGCAGGGTGTCAATCAGCCCCAGCATTTT
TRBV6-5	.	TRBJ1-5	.	CASNEGYSNQPQHF	TGTGCCAGCAACGAGGGTTATAGCAATCAGCCCCAGCATTTT
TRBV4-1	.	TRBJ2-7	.	CASSQVRGYEQYF	TGCGCCAGCAGCCAAGTCAGGGGCTACGAGCAGTACTTC
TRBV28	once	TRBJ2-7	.	CASSAAASSGTPTYEQYF	TGTGCCAGCAGCGCGGCAGCCTCCTCCGGGACTCCTACCTACGAGCAGTACTTC
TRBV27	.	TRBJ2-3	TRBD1	CASSSGGQGATDTQYF	TGTGCCAGCAGTTCCGGAGGACAGGGTGCCACAGATACGCAGTATTTT
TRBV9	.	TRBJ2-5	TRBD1	CASSITGGQGRETQYF	TGTGCCAGCAGCATAACAGGGGGACAGGGTAGGGAGACCCAGTACTTC
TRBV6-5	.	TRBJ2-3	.	CASSILRERTDTQYF	TGTGCCAGCAGTATCCTAAGGGAGCGCACAGATACGCAGTATTTT
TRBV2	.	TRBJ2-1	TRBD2	CASIAGSYNEQFF	TGTGCCAGCATAGCGGGGTCCTACAATGAGCAGTTCTTC
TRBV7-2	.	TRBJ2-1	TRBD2	CASTRPGLEAVNEQFF	TGTGCCAGCACACGACCGGGACTAGAGGCTGTCAATGAGCAGTTCTTC
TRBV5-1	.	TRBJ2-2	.	CASSFYADDRLNTGELFF	TGCGCCAGCAGCTTCTATGCTGACGACAGGCTGAACACCGGGGAGCTGTTTTTT
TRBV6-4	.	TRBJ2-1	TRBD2	CASSVAAGAGSDEQFF	TGTGCCAGCAGTGTGGCAGCGGGAGCAGGTAGCGATGAGCAGTTCTTC
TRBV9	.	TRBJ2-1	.	CASSVNLNEQFF	TGTGCCAGCAGCGTTAATCTTAATGAGCAGTTCTTC
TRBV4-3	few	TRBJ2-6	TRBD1	CASSQGTGGTGANVLTF	TGCGCCAGCAGCCAGGGGACAGGGGGAACTGGGGCCAACGTCCTGACTTTC
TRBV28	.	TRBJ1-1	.	CASNLQGWDTEAFF	TGTGCCAGCAACCTACAGGGATGGGACACTGAAGCTTTCTTT
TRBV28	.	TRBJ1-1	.	CASSFEGGTEAFF	TGTGCCAGCAGTTTTGAGGGGGGGACTGAAGCTTTCTTT
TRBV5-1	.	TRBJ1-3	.	CASSVRQSSSGNTIYF	TGCGCCAGCAGCGTACGACAGTCCTCCTCTGGAAACACCATATATTTT
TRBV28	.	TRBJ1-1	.	CASSASPPMNTEAFF	TGTGCCAGCAGCGCCAGTCCCCCAATGAACACTGAAGCTTTCTTT
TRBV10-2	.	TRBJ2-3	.	CASSESRDTQYF	TGCGCCAGCAGTGAGAGTAGAGATACGCAGTATTTT
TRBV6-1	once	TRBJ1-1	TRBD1	CASSQTGENTEAFF	TGTGCCAGCAGCCAGACAGGGGAGAACACTGAAGCTTTCTTT
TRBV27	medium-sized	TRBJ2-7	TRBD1	CASSSEPGQNYEQYF	TGTGCCAGCAGCTCCGAACCGGGACAGAACTACGAGCAGTACTTC
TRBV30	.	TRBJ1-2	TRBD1	CAWSLPRTGNYGYTF	TGTGCCTGGAGTCTACCCCGGACAGGGAACTATGGCTACACCTTC
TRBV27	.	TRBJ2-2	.	CASSFVPHSGELFF	TGTGCCAGCAGTTTTGTACCCCACAGCGGGGAGCTGTTTTTT
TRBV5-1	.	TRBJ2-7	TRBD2	CASSLTSGSFYEQYF	TGCGCCAGCAGCTTGACTAGCGGGAGCTTCTACGAGCAGTACTTC
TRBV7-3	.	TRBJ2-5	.	CASSLGAYRSQETQYF	TGTGCCAGCAGCTTAGGAGCATATCGGTCCCAAGAGACCCAGTACTTC
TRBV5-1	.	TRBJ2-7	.	CASSLAETYEQYF	TGCGCCAGCAGCTTGGCAGAAACCTACGAGCAGTACTTC
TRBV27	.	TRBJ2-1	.	CASSPSSSYNEQFF	TGTGCCAGCAGTCCTAGCTCATCCTACAATGAGCAGTTCTTC